This T cell receptor (beta chain) was obtained from a study of glioma-infiltrating T cells after dendritic cell vaccination. Looking at the study overall: Autologous tumor lysate was loaded overnight onto monocyte-derived dendritic cells grown seven days with IL-4 and GM-CSF. Dendritic cell vaccine was injected intradermally three times, biweekly.

Germline V gene data show CDR1 as SGHNT and CDR2 as YYREEE (reference sequence). V lost 4 bases and J 2 bases, leaving 19 bases between the germline ends. This CDR3 contains 18 residues. Sequencing used immunoSEQ multiplex PCR; TCRdb keeps in-frame clones, though not all of them. The table includes around 62,000 clones, 82% detected once. Before vaccination, two weeks after the third vaccination, and at progression, PBMC were collected. This chain uses TRBV5-4 with TRBJ2-6; D is possibly TRBD1 (6 bases). Sequenced material: blood, taken before dendritic cell vaccination. This receptor was obtained from a human donor with glioblastoma. The CDR3 sequence is CASSVLGVAGAGANVLTF. In DNA form, the CDR3 reads TGTGCCAGCAGCGTCCTGGGGGTGGCAGGGGCTGGGGCCAACGTCCTGACTTTC. The variable domain in full, completed from reference TRBV5-4 and TRBJ2-6, reads ETGVTQSPTHLIKTRGQQVTLRCSSQSGHNTVSWYQQALGQGPQFIFQYYREEENGRGNFPPRFSGLQFPNYSSELNVNALELDDSALYLCASSVLGVAGAGANVLTFGAGSRLTVL.